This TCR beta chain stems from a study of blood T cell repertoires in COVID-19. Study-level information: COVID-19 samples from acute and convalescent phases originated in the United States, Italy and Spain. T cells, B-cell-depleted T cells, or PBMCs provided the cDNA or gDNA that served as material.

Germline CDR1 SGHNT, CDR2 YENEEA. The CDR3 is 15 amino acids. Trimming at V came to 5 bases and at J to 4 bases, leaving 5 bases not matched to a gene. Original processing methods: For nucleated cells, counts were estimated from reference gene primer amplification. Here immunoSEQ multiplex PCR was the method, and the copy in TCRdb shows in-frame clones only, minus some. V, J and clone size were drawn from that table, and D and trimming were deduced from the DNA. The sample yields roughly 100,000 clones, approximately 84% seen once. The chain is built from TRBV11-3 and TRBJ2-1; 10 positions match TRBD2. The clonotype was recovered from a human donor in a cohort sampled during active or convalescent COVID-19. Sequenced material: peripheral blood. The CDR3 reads CASSTQRGGYNEQFF. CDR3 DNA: TGTGCCAGCAGCACGCAGCGGGGGGGATACAATGAGCAGTTCTTC.